These T cell receptor beta chains were read from a single sample in a study of T cells after yellow fever vaccination. TCRdb passed the 5' RACE reads through MiXCR, listing each CDR3 protein once. The sample lists hundreds of thousands of distinct CDR3 sequences; under 20% were seen once. The sequenced sample was PBMCs, obtained before the yellow fever booster vaccination. The origin of the receptors is a man between 18 and 35 years old who received the YFV17D yellow fever vaccine. Both conserved end residues are part of each CDR3. The order of the fields is J gene, clone size, D gene, V gene, CDR3 DNA, CDR3 protein. A D gene is named only where the DNA matches it firmly. Part of the rows lack a size; the others show once, few, many or a class for expanded clones.

j_gene: TRBJ1-4
abundance: NA
d_gene: NA
v_gene: TRBV6-5
CDR3nt: TGTGCCAGCAGTCAATACCCCGTCCCTGGGGGGGAAAAACTGTTTTTT
CDR3aa: CASSQYPVPGGEKLFF

j_gene: TRBJ2-7
abundance: few
d_gene: NA
v_gene: TRBV7-9
CDR3nt: TGTGCCAGCAGCATCAGGGACCACGAGCAGTACTTC
CDR3aa: CASSIRDHEQYF

j_gene: TRBJ1-1
abundance: many
d_gene: NA
v_gene: TRBV5-6
CDR3nt: TGTGCCAGCAGCTTGGATGGCGGATTGAGGACTGAAGCTTTCTTT
CDR3aa: CASSLDGGLRTEAFF

j_gene: TRBJ2-1
abundance: NA
d_gene: NA
v_gene: TRBV4-1
CDR3nt: TGCGCCAGCAGCCAAGATCCCGGAATCTACAATGAGCAGTTCTTC
CDR3aa: CASSQDPGIYNEQFF

j_gene: TRBJ2-1
abundance: few
d_gene: TRBD2
v_gene: TRBV15
CDR3nt: TGTGCCACCAGCACCTCTTTCTCGGGGGGCTCCTACAATGAGCAGTTCTTC
CDR3aa: CATSTSFSGGSYNEQFF

j_gene: TRBJ1-5
abundance: NA
d_gene: TRBD1
v_gene: TRBV5-1
CDR3nt: TGCGCCAGCAGCTACAGGGGGAGCCCCGGTCAGCCCCAGCATTTT
CDR3aa: CASSYRGSPGQPQHF

j_gene: TRBJ2-3
abundance: few
d_gene: NA
v_gene: TRBV18
CDR3nt: TGTGCCAGCTCACCAGTCGGTATTCAGGATACGCAGTATTTT
CDR3aa: CASSPVGIQDTQYF

j_gene: TRBJ2-5
abundance: NA
d_gene: NA
v_gene: TRBV12-3/TRBV12-4
CDR3nt: TGTGCCAGCAGTTTGCTGGCAGGGAGTATAGAGACCCAGTACTTC
CDR3aa: CASSLLAGSIETQYF

j_gene: TRBJ1-6
abundance: few
d_gene: NA
v_gene: TRBV5-4
CDR3nt: TGTGCCAGCAGCCTACCTTCGGGTGTAGATTCACCCCTCCACTTT
CDR3aa: CASSLPSGVDSPLHF

j_gene: TRBJ2-2
abundance: few
d_gene: NA
v_gene: TRBV12-3/TRBV12-4
CDR3nt: TGTGCCAGCAGCTACCAAGGGGGCACCGGGGAGCTGTTTTTT
CDR3aa: CASSYQGGTGELFF

j_gene: TRBJ2-1
abundance: few
d_gene: NA
v_gene: TRBV2
CDR3nt: TGTGCCAGCAGTGCGGTGGATGAGCAGTTCTTC
CDR3aa: CASSAVDEQFF

j_gene: TRBJ2-5
abundance: NA
d_gene: NA
v_gene: TRBV7-3
CDR3nt: TGTGCCAGCAGCCCCGGTCCCGGGGGGACCCAGTACTTC
CDR3aa: CASSPGPGGTQYF